The rows below give T cell receptor beta chains drawn from one sample of a study of OX40 agonist ivuxolimab in advanced cancers. Sequencing used immunoSEQ multiplex PCR; TCRdb keeps in-frame clones, though not all of them. The sample gives over 65,000 clones, about 90% of which show up once; about 1.8% is in the top ten. The sequencing here drew on CD4+ or CD8+ T cells sorted from blood, taken in a trial of the OX40 agonist ivuxolimab. These receptors were obtained from an adult with an advanced solid tumor such as melanoma, head and neck, liver or kidney cancer. The CDR3 runs from the conserved cysteine through the conserved F or W. A D gene is named only where the DNA matches it firmly. Expanded clones are given a class, and other clones once, few, many or no size at all.

D	J	V	size	DNA	CDR3
TRBD2	TRBJ2-5	TRBV19	NA	TGTGCCAGTAGTATGTCTAGCGGGGGGGTTCAGCGGCAAGAGACCCAGTACTTC	CASSMSSGGVQRQETQYF
TRBD1	TRBJ2-7	TRBV5-4	NA	TGTGCCAGCAGTTACGGACAGGGTGGCGAGCAGTACTTC	CASSYGQGGEQYF
NA	TRBJ1-3	TRBV18	NA	TGTGCCAGCTCCCCCACGGAAGCTGGAAACACCATATATTTT	CASSPTEAGNTIYF
TRBD1	TRBJ2-7	TRBV10-3	NA	TGTGCCATCAGTGAGGACAGGGGGCCCTACGAGCAGTACTTC	CAISEDRGPYEQYF
NA	TRBJ1-3	TRBV6-1	NA	TGTGCCAGCAGCCCAGTCTACTCTGGAAACACCATATATTTT	CASSPVYSGNTIYF
TRBD2	TRBJ2-1	TRBV15	NA	TGTGCCACCAGCAGAGCAAGCGGGGCATCCAATGAGCAGTTCTTC	CATSRASGASNEQFF
NA	TRBJ1-3	TRBV5-4	NA	TGTGCCAGCAGACCCACAGGGGGAAACACCATATATTTT	CASRPTGGNTIYF
TRBD1	TRBJ1-2	TRBV5-6	few	TGTGCCAGCAGCGCGAGGGACAGGCCTTATGGCTACACCTTC	CASSARDRPYGYTF
TRBD1	TRBJ1-6	TRBV14	once	TGTGCCAGCAGCCCGAGACAGGGGTATAATTCACCCCTCCACTTT	CASSPRQGYNSPLHF
TRBD2	TRBJ2-3	TRBV28	NA	TGTGCCAGCAGTTTGGAGCGGGGGCGGGATACGCAGTATTTT	CASSLERGRDTQYF
NA	TRBJ2-1	TRBV27	NA	TGTGCCAGCAGTTTATCGATAACGTGGACCCGACAGACCTACAATGAGCAGTTCTTC	CASSLSITWTRQTYNEQFF
NA	TRBJ1-1	TRBV28	NA	TGTGCCAGCAGTTTAACTGCCCCTACTGAAGCTTTCTTT	CASSLTAPTEAFF
NA	TRBJ2-3	TRBV29-1	NA	TGCAGCGTTGAAGGTAGCGGCAGGGATACGCAGTATTTT	CSVEGSGRDTQYF
NA	TRBJ2-7	TRBV7-8	NA	TGTGCCAGCAGCGCCGCCTACGAGCAGTACTTC	CASSAAYEQYF
NA	TRBJ2-3	TRBV13	NA	TGTGCCAGCAGCTTAGCGGTCCCAGGGGGCACAGATACGCAGTATTTT	CASSLAVPGGTDTQYF
NA	TRBJ2-7	TRBV6-6	NA	TGTGCCAGCGAAAGCAGACTCTCCTACGAGCAGTACTTC	CASESRLSYEQYF
NA	TRBJ2-3	TRBV11-3	NA	TGTGCCAGCAGCTTAGTGGCCAGTTCAGATACGCAGTATTTT	CASSLVASSDTQYF
NA	TRBJ2-1	TRBV10-2	NA	TGCGCCAGCAGGCTGGGAGACAACCCGGTCTTC	CASRLGDNPVF
TRBD1	TRBJ2-6	TRBV28	NA	TGTGCCAGCAGCCGGGACAGGTTTTTCTCTGGGGCCAACGTCCTGACTTTC	CASSRDRFFSGANVLTF
NA	TRBJ2-7	TRBV25-1	NA	TGTGCCAGCAGTATGGGACGCTCCTACGAGCAGTACTTC	CASSMGRSYEQYF